These 22 T cell receptor beta chains were all obtained from the same sample, sequenced in a study of blood T cell repertoires in COVID-19. This table comes from immunoSEQ multiplex PCR, and its TCRdb copy is limited to in-frame clones, with some not included. The sample carries approximately 270,000 clones, 70% to 90% recorded once. The sample consisted of PBMCs or T cells enriched from blood (not recorded which). The receptor set was obtained from a woman between 50 and 59 years old who had recovered from COVID-19.

The chain recombines TRBV5-1 with TRBJ1-1; 12 nucleotides agree with TRBD1. The CDR3 runs to 14 residues. Looked up from germline, CDR1 is SGHRS and CDR2 is YFSETQ. Losses at the gene ends were 5 bases for V and 11 bases for J; bases not matched to a gene: 10. The CDR3 is CASSPGTGGGGAFF. The DNA of the CDR3 is TGCGCCAGCAGTCCCGGGACAGGGGGCGGAGGGGCTTTCTTT.

This chain links TRBV5-1 with TRBJ1-5, with a weak D call TRBD1 (6 bases). The germline V and J ends were trimmed by 3 bases and 4 bases, with 14 bases remaining between them. CDR3 size: 15 residues. Germline V gene sequence: CDR1 SGHRS, CDR2 YFSETQ. The CDR3 region has the DNA TGCGCCAGCAGCTGGGGGCCGGGGGGGAATCAGCCCCAGCATTTT. Translated, it gives CASSWGPGGNQPQHF.

The chain uses TRBV5-4 and TRBJ2-7, with 10 nucleotides matching TRBD1. Unmatched junction bases numbered 5, after V lost 4 bases and J lost 4 bases. Per the germline V gene, CDR1 is SGHNT and CDR2 is YYREEE (reference sequence). The CDR3 runs to 14 residues. CDR3 loop: CASSPRDRGYEQYF. CDR3 sequence (DNA): TGTGCCAGCAGCCCAAGGGACAGGGGTTACGAGCAGTACTTC.

The V and J genes are TRBV7-2 and TRBJ1-1, with 11 bases that match TRBD1. Germline CDR1 SGHTA, CDR2 FQGNSA. The V and J ends lost 2 bases and 7 bases, in that order; junction bases with no gene match: 6. The CDR3 runs 15 residues. CDR3 loop: CASSLFFGTGGEAFF. As DNA, the CDR3 is TGTGCCAGCAGCTTATTCTTTGGGACAGGGGGTGAAGCTTTCTTT. The full variable domain, completed using reference TRBV7-2 and TRBJ1-1, is GAGVSQSPSNKVTEKGKDVELRCDPISGHTALYWYRQSLGQGLEFLIYFQGNSAPDKSGLPSDRFSAERTGGSVSTLTIQRTQQEDSAVYLCASSLFFGTGGEAFFGQGTRLTVV.

The chain is built from TRBV5-1 and TRBJ2-1, with 10 bases that match TRBD2. The germline gives CDR1 SGHRS, CDR2 YFSETQ. V lost 6 bases to trimming and J lost 9 bases; unmatched junction nucleotides: 12. The CDR3 contains 15 residues. Here the CDR3 reads CASTLLEREGGEQFF. The CDR3 DNA reads as TGCGCCAGCACCCTGTTGGAGCGGGAGGGCGGTGAGCAGTTCTTC.

The chain employs TRBV11-3 and TRBJ2-7; 14 nucleotides match TRBD2. The germline V gene encodes CDR1 SGHNT and CDR2 YENEEA. The CDR3 extends over 17 amino acids. The J segment lost 4 bases and the V segment lost 5 bases, leaving 10 bases of the junction unmatched. CDR3 DNA: TGTGCCAGCAGCCCGGTCGCCGGGACTAGCGGGAGTTACGAGCAGTACTTC. As protein: CASSPVAGTSGSYEQYF.

This clone was counted once. The chain links TRBV28 to TRBJ2-3, with 7 nucleotides matching TRBD2. J lost 0 bases, V lost 8 bases, and 8 bases had no gene match. The CDR3 sequence is 15 residues long. Germline V CDR1 and CDR2: MDHEN, SYDVKM. This chain's CDR3 is CASEGTIFSTDTQYF. The CDR3 nucleotides are TGTGCCAGCGAGGGGACTATTTTTAGCACAGATACGCAGTATTTT.

The chain has TRBV3-1 (or the pseudogene TRBV3-2) and TRBJ2-1, with 13 positions matching TRBD2. Germline CDR1 reads LGHDT; CDR2 reads YNNKEL (reference sequence). The CDR3 has 17 amino acids. The V gene end was trimmed by 4 bases and the J gene end by 7 bases; junction bases not matched to a gene: 10. Here the CDR3 DNA reads TGTGCCAGCAGCCCACGCCGGACTAGCGGGAGTCGGAATGAGCAGTTCTTC. Translation gives CASSPRRTSGSRNEQFF.

The chain uses TRBV7-8 and TRBJ1-4; tentatively, D is TRBD1 (5 bases). Germline CDR1 and CDR2: SGHVS and FQNEAQ. V dropped 3 bases and J dropped 7 bases, with 18 bases sitting between them. The CDR3 is 16 amino acids. For the CDR3, the DNA is TGTGCCAGCAGCTTTTTGGGACCCGGGAGGGGTGAAAAACTGTTTTTT. Protein product: CASSFLGPGRGEKLFF. Full variable domain (rest looked up from reference TRBV7-8 and TRBJ1-4): GAGVSQSPRYKVAKRGQDVALRCDPISGHVSLFWYQQALGQGPEFLTYFQNEAQLDKSGLPSDRFFAERPEGSVSTLKIQRTQQEDSAVYLCASSFLGPGRGEKLFFGSGTQLSVL.

The V and J genes are TRBV5-1 and TRBJ1-4, with D perhaps TRBD1 (6 bases). V lost 5 bases and J lost 0, with 11 bases in between. The CDR3 has 15 amino acids. Germline V gives CDR1 SGHRS, CDR2 YFSETQ. The DNA for the CDR3 is TGCGCCAGCAGACAGGGTTTCTCAACTAATGAAAAACTGTTTTTT. Its protein is CASRQGFSTNEKLFF.

The rearrangement joins TRBV2 to TRBJ2-1; maybe TRBD1 (6 bases). This CDR3 comprises 11 residues. V was trimmed by 11 bases and J by 8 bases, leaving 13 bases between them. From germline, CDR1 is SNHLY and CDR2 FYNNEI. CDR3 DNA: TGTGCCTCTACAGGGTTCGATGAGCAGTTCTTC. Its translation is CASTGFDEQFF.

The chain has TRBV19 and TRBJ2-1; TRBD2 matches at 8 bases. In germline, CDR1 is LNHDA, CDR2 SQIVND (reference sequence). The V and J ends lost 3 bases and 8 bases, in that order; junction bases with no gene match: 12. This CDR3 is built from 16 residues. In DNA form, the CDR3 reads TGTGCCAGTAGTATTGTGGGACTAGACGGGAGCGATGAGCAGTTCTTC. This sequence encodes CASSIVGLDGSDEQFF.

This chain joins TRBV3-1 (or the pseudogene TRBV3-2) and TRBJ1-1; possibly TRBD1 for D (6 bases). The germline V gene has CDR1 LGHDT and CDR2 YNNKEL (reference sequence). CDR3 length equals 13 residues. V lost 6 bases, J lost 4 bases, and 12 bases lay in between. CDR3 residues: CASRYQGGTEAFF. CDR3 nucleotide sequence: TGTGCCAGCAGATACCAAGGGGGCACTGAAGCTTTCTTT.

DNA of the CDR3: TGTGCCACCAGTGGGGAGCGGGCCTCGAACACCGGGGAGCTGTTTTTT. Translation: CATSGERASNTGELFF. The chain joins TRBV24-1 to TRBJ2-2, with D tentatively TRBD2 (6 bases). Germline CDR1 and CDR2: KGHDR and SFDVKD. CDR3 size: 16 residues. V gave up 5 bases and J gave up 0 bases, with 12 bases separating them.

The V call is TRBV5-1, the J call TRBJ2-7; D is possibly TRBD2 (5 bases). Germline CDR1 SGHRS, CDR2 YFSETQ. The germline V and J ends were trimmed by 0 bases and 3 bases, with 13 bases remaining between them. This CDR3 has 15 residues. CDR3 nucleotide sequence: TGCGCCAGCAGCTTGGTAGGCGGGCAGGTCTACGAGCAGTACTTC. As protein: CASSLVGGQVYEQYF.

The V call is TRBV9, the J call TRBJ2-1; the D gene is possibly TRBD1 (6 bases). Germline assignment: CDR1 SGDLS and CDR2 YYNGEE. CDR3 length: 12 residues. V was trimmed by 6 bases and J by 8 bases, leaving 12 bases between them. As DNA, the CDR3 is TGTGCCAGCAACCCACCAGGGGATGAGCAGTTCTTC. Amino acids: CASNPPGDEQFF.

V usage is TRBV5-1 and J usage is TRBJ1-2, with 9 bases aligning to TRBD1. Germline CDR1 is SGHRS and CDR2 is YFSETQ. The J segment lost 4 bases and the V segment lost 4 bases, leaving 5 bases of the junction unmatched. This CDR3 region has 14 residues. The CDR3 sequence is CASSRDRDLYGYTF. In DNA form, the CDR3 reads TGCGCCAGCAGCAGGGACAGGGATCTCTATGGCTACACCTTC.

The J gene is TRBJ1-2, the V gene TRBV6-1; D possibly corresponds to TRBD1 (5 bases). The V end lost 2 bases, the J end lost 5 bases, and 12 bases lay between the germline ends. The CDR3 totals 14 residues. Looked up from germline, CDR1 is MNHNS and CDR2 is SASEGT. CDR3 sequence (DNA): TGTGCCAGCAGTGAACCGAGGGGAGGGTATGGCTACACCTTC. Residues: CASSEPRGGYGYTF.

The chain couples TRBV9 to TRBJ2-1; 8 nucleotides match TRBD2. Germline CDR1 is SGDLS and CDR2 is YYNGEE. V gave up 2 bases and J gave up 7 bases; unmatched junction bases: 5. There are 14 residues in the CDR3. CDR3 region: CASSVSGGRNEQFF. CDR3 in DNA: TGTGCCAGCAGCGTGTCGGGAGGGAGGAATGAGCAGTTCTTC.

The CDR3, as DNA: TGTGCCAGCAGCGCCGGGACAGGCCCCTCTGGGGCCAACGTCCTGACTTTC. Residues: CASSAGTGPSGANVLTF. The chain recombines TRBV28 with TRBJ2-6, with 8 bases that match TRBD1. The CDR3 totals 17 residues. CDR1 is MDHEN and CDR2 is SYDVKM in the germline V gene. After removal of 6 bases from V and 0 bases from J, the junction contained 7 bases not matched to a gene.

The chain is built from TRBV28 and TRBJ2-7, with TRBD2 as a possible D gene (5 bases). The CDR3 runs to 14 residues. The V gene's germline CDR1 is MDHEN and CDR2 SYDVKM. Trimming cost V 10 bases and J 4 bases, with 20 bases left between them. Here the CDR3 reads CATFRTQPGYEQYF. The CDR3 region has the DNA TGTGCCACATTTCGGACCCAACCGGGGTACGAGCAGTACTTC.

This chain joins TRBV5-1 and TRBJ1-1; D perhaps matches TRBD1 (6 bases). The CDR3 covers 14 residues. The V end was cut by 0 bases, the J end by 5 bases, with 11 bases between. Germline V CDR1 and CDR2: SGHRS, YFSETQ. The CDR3 sequence is CASSLAGVGTEAFF. CDR3 nucleotides: TGCGCCAGCAGCTTGGCAGGGGTGGGAACTGAAGCTTTCTTT. Full variable domain (missing parts from reference TRBV5-1 and TRBJ1-1): KAGVTQTPRYLIKTRGQQVTLSCSPISGHRSVSWYQQTPGQGLQFLFEYFSETQRNKGNFPGRFSGRQFSNSRSEMNVSTLELGDSALYLCASSLAGVGTEAFFGQGTRLTVV.